These 9 T cell receptor beta chains were all obtained from the same sample, sequenced in a study of shared clonotypes between healthy human individuals. TCRdb keeps only in-frame clones here, not all; method: immunoSEQ multiplex PCR. The table shows roughly 500,000 clones, with about 72% occurring only once. The source material was PBMCs. Receptors were obtained from a woman aged 35 to 49 in good health. Some clones in this sample may be carry-over from other donors' samples.

The chain carries TRBV2 and TRBJ2-7; 11 nucleotides line up with TRBD2. The CDR3 covers 15 residues. The junction had 3 bases not matched to a gene; V was cut back by 0 bases and J by 5 bases. CDR1 is SNHLY, CDR2 FYNNEI, per germline. In DNA form, the CDR3 reads TGTGCCAGCAGTGAAGCACTAGCGGGAGCTCACGAGCAGTACTTC. It codes for CASSEALAGAHEQYF.

V and J are TRBV10-3 and TRBJ2-1; 10 nucleotides align to TRBD2. The junction had 5 bases not matched to a gene; V was cut back by 3 bases and J by 6 bases. CDR1 is ENHRY and CDR2 is SYGVKD in the germline V gene. The CDR3 runs to 15 residues. The CDR3 loop is CAISDASGSSNEQFF. In DNA, the CDR3 is TGTGCCATCAGTGATGCTAGCGGGAGCTCCAATGAGCAGTTCTTC.

Points on this clone: A far larger clone differs by one base, so this is likely a read error. This sample also contains other DNA sequences that code for the same CDR3. The rearrangement joins TRBV7-9 to TRBJ2-1; 13 bases align to TRBD2. Germline V lookup: CDR1 SEHNR, CDR2 FQNEAQ (reference sequence). The CDR3 spans 15 residues. The CDR3 bases are TGCGCCAGCAGTACGCGGACTAGCGGGAGCGATGAGCAGTTCTTC. Protein product: CASSTRTSGSDEQFF.

The table lists this clone with many counts. CDR3 loop: CASPPLRTGELFF. In DNA, the CDR3 is TGTGCCAGCCCTCCTCTGAGGACCGGGGAGCTGTTTTTT. This rearrangement joins TRBV25-1 to TRBJ2-2; D not certain. Germline V lookup: CDR1 MGHDK, CDR2 SYGVNS. Trimming pared 8 bases from V and 5 bases from J, leaving 12 bases between. This CDR3 comprises 13 residues. The full variable domain, with the rest looked up from reference TRBV25-1 and TRBJ2-2, is EADIYQTPRYLVIGTGKKITLECSQTMGHDKMYWYQQDPGMELHLIHYSYGVNSTEKGDLSSESTVSRIRTEHFPLTLESARPSHTSQYLCASPPLRTGELFFGEGSRLTVL.

The chain uses TRBV27 and TRBJ2-1; TRBD2 aligns across 9 bases. The germline V gene encodes CDR1 MNHEY and CDR2 SMNVEV (reference sequence). V lost 8 bases to trimming and J lost 7 bases; unmatched junction nucleotides: 18. The CDR3 contains 17 residues. The CDR3 here is CASGGRPGLAGRNEQFF. The CDR3 coding sequence is TGTGCCAGCGGGGGCCGGCCGGGGCTAGCGGGACGTAATGAGCAGTTCTTC.

The chain combines TRBV14 with TRBJ2-5, with 14 bases aligning to TRBD2. The CDR3 runs 14 residues. Germline V gene lookup returns CDR1 SGHDN and CDR2 FVKESK. V lost 8 bases to trimming and J lost 5 bases; unmatched junction nucleotides: 4. The CDR3 sequence: CASGLAGGWETQYF. In nucleotides, the CDR3 is TGTGCCAGCGGACTAGCGGGAGGATGGGAGACCCAGTACTTC.

This clone occurred a few times. Other DNA sequences within the sample encode an identical CDR3. V usage is TRBV20-1 and J usage is TRBJ2-1; TRBD2 might be the D (5 bases). CDR1 and CDR2 (germline): DFQATT, SNEGSKA (reference sequence). The CDR3 is made up of 11 amino acids. V lost 3 bases and J 5 bases, leaving 5 bases between the germline ends. The CDR3 region is CSASGDNEQFF. The CDR3 DNA is TGCAGTGCTAGCGGGGACAATGAGCAGTTCTTC.

The chain carries TRBV5-8 and TRBJ2-6; D remains unclear. The CDR3 runs to 15 residues. Deletions cut 4 bases from V and 1 base from J, with 9 bases between. Germline CDR1 SGHTS, CDR2 YDEGEE. The CDR3 nucleotides are TGTGCCAGCAGCCTGTTAGGTTCTGGGGCCAACGTCCTGACTTTC. This sequence encodes CASSLLGSGANVLTF.

This clone was seen once. Within the sample, other DNA sequences also encode this same CDR3. The chain combines TRBV5-4 with TRBJ2-7; D is tentatively TRBD1 or TRBD2 (6 bases each). The CDR3 has 15 residues. Trimming shortened V by 2 bases and J by 3 bases, and 15 bases separated the two germline ends. Germline assignment: CDR1 SGHNT and CDR2 YYREEE (reference sequence). CDR3 nucleotide sequence: TGTGCCAGCAGCTTAGACGGGGGCGGGAACTACGAGCAGTACTTC. Its translation is CASSLDGGGNYEQYF.